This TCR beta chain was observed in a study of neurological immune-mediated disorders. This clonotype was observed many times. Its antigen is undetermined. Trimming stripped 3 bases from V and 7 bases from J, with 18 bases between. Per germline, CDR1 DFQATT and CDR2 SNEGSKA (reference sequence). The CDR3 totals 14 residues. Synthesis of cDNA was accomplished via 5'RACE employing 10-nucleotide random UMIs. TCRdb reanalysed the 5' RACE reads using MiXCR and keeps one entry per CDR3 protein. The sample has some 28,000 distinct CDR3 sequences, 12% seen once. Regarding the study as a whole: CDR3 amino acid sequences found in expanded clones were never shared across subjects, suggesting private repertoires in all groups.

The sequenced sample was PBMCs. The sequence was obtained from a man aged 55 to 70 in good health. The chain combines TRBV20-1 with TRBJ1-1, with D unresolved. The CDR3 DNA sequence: TGCAGTGCTAGCCTCGGGTTGGGCCTCCGTGAAGCTTTCTTT. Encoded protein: CSASLGLGLREAFF.